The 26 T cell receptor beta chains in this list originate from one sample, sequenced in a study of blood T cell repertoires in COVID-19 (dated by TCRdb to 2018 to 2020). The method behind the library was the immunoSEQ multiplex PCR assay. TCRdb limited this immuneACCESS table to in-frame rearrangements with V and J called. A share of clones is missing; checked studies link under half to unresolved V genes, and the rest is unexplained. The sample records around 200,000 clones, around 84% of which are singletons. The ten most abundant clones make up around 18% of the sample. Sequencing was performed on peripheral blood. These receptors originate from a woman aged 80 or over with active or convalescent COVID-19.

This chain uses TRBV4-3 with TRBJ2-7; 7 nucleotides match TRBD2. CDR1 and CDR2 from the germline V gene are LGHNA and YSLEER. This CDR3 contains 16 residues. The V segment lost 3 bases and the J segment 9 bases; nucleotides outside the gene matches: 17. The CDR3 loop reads CASSQVRDYTLSVQYF. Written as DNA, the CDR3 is TGCGCCAGCAGCCAGGTCCGGGACTACACCCTTTCGGTGCAGTACTTC.

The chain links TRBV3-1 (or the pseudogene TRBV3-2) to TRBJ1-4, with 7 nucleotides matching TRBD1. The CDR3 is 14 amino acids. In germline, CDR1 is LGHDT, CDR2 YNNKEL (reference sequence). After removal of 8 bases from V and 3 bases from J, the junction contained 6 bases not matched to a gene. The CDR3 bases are TGTGCCAGCCGAACAGGGGATGCTAATGAAAAACTGTTTTTT. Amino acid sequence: CASRTGDANEKLFF.

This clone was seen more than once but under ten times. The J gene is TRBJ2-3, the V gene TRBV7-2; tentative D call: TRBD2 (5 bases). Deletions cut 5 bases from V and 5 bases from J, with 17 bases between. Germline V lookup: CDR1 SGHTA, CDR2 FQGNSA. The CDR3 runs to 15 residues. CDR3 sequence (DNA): TGTGCCAGCAGCCTCGGACTCGGGTTTGGAGATACGCAGTATTTT. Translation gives CASSLGLGFGDTQYF. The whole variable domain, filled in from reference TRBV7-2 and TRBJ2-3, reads GAGVSQSPSNKVTEKGKDVELRCDPISGHTALYWYRQSLGQGLEFLIYFQGNSAPDKSGLPSDRFSAERTGGSVSTLTIQRTQQEDSAVYLCASSLGLGFGDTQYFGPGTRLTVL.

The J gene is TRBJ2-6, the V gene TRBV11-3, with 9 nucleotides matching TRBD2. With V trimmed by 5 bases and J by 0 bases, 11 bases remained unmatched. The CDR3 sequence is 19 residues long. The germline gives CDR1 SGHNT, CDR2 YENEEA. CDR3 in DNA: TGTGCCAGCAGCCTTAGTACCCTAGCGGGACCCTCTGGGGCCAACGTCCTGACTTTC. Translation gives CASSLSTLAGPSGANVLTF. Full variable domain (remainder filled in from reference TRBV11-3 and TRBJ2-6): EAGVVQSPRYKIIEKKQPVAFWCNPISGHNTLYWYLQNLGQGPELLIRYENEEAVDDSQLPKDRFSAERLKGVDSTLKIQPAELGDSAVYLCASSLSTLAGPSGANVLTFGAGSRLTVL.

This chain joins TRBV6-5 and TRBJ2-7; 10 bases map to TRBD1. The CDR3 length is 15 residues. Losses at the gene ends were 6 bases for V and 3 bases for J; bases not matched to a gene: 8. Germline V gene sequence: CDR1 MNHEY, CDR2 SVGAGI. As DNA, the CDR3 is TGTGCCAGCAGGGGAGGGACAGGGGAAAGCTACGAGCAGTACTTC. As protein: CASRGGTGESYEQYF.

CDR3 sequence (DNA): TGTGCCAGCAGCCCCCAACCGGGTTCGGGAGATACGCAGTATTTT. This translates into CASSPQPGSGDTQYF. The chain uses TRBV7-2 and TRBJ2-3, with unresolved D. This CDR3 has 15 residues. Trimming left V 5 bases short and J 5 bases short, with 17 bases between. The germline V gene encodes CDR1 SGHTA and CDR2 FQGNSA. The full variable domain, in which reference TRBV7-2 and TRBJ2-3 provide the parts outside the CDR3, is GAGVSQSPSNKVTEKGKDVELRCDPISGHTALYWYRQSLGQGLEFLIYFQGNSAPDKSGLPSDRFSAERTGGSVSTLTIQRTQQEDSAVYLCASSPQPGSGDTQYFGPGTRLTVL.

In DNA form, the CDR3 reads TGCGCCAGCAGCCCAAGACAGGACAATGAGCAGTTCTTC. Translating it yields CASSPRQDNEQFF. The chain joins TRBV5-1 to TRBJ2-1, with D possibly matching TRBD1 (6 bases). This CDR3 contains 13 residues. V dropped 4 bases and J dropped 5 bases, with 10 bases sitting between them. Germline CDR1 and CDR2: SGHRS and YFSETQ.

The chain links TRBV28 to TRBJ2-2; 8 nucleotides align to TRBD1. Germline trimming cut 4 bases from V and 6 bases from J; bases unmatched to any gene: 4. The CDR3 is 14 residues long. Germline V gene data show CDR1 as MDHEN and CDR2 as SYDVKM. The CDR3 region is CASSSTGAAGELFF. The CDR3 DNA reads TGTGCCAGCAGTTCGACAGGGGCTGCCGGGGAGCTGTTTTTT.

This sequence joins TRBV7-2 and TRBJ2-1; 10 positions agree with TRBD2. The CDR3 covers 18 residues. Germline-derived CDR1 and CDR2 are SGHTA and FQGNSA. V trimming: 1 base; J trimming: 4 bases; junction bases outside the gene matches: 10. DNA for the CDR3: TGTGCCAGCAGCTTAGGCCCCTTCCAGCGGGGGGGGTACAATGAGCAGTTCTTC. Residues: CASSLGPFQRGGYNEQFF. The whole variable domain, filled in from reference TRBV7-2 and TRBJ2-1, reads GAGVSQSPSNKVTEKGKDVELRCDPISGHTALYWYRQSLGQGLEFLIYFQGNSAPDKSGLPSDRFSAERTGGSVSTLTIQRTQQEDSAVYLCASSLGPFQRGGYNEQFFGPGTRLTVL.

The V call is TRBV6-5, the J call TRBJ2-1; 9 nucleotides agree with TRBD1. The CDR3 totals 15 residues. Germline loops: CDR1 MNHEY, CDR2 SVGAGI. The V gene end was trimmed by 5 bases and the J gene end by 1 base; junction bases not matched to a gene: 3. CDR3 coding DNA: TGTGCCAGCAGTCCCGGGACAGGGTCCTACAATGAGCAGTTCTTC. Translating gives CASSPGTGSYNEQFF.

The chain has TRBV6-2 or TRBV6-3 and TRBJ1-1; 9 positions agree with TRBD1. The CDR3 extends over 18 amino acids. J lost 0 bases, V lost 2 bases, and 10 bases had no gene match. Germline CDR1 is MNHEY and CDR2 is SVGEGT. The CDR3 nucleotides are TGTGCCAGCAGTTACCCCCCGGGACAGGGTCTCCTGAACACTGAAGCTTTCTTT. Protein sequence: CASSYPPGQGLLNTEAFF.

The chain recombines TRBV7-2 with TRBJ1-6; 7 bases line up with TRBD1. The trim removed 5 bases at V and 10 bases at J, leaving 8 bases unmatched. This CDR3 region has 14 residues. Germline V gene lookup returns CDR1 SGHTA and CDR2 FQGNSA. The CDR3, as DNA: TGTGCCAGCAGCCGGGACAGTGCGGAATCACCCCTCCACTTT. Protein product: CASSRDSAESPLHF.

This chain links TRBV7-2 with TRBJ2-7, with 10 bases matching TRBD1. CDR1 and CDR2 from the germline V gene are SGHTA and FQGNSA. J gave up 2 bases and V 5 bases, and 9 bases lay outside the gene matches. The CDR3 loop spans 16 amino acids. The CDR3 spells CASSQTSGTGAYEQYF. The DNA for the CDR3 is TGTGCCAGCAGCCAAACATCGGGGACAGGGGCCTACGAGCAGTACTTC.

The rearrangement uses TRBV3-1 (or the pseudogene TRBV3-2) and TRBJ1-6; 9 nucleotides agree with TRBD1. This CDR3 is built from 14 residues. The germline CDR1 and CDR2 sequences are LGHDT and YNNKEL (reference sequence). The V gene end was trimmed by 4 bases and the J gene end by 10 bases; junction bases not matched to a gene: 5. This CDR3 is CASSRDREYSPLHF. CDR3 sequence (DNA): TGTGCCAGCAGCCGGGACAGGGAATACTCACCCCTCCACTTT.

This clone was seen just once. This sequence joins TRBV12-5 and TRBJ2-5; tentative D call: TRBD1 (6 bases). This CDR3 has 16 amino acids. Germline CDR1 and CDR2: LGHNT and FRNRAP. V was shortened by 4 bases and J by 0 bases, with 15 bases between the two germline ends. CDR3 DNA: TGTGCTAGTGGTTCCCCAGGGGAATCGTACCAAGAGACCCAGTACTTC. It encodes CASGSPGESYQETQYF.

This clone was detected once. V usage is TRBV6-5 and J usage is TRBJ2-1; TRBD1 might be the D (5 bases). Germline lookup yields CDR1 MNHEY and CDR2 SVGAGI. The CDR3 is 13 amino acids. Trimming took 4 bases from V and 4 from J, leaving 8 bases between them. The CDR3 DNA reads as TGTGCCAGCAGTTTGACAGAATACAATGAGCAGTTCTTC. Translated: CASSLTEYNEQFF.

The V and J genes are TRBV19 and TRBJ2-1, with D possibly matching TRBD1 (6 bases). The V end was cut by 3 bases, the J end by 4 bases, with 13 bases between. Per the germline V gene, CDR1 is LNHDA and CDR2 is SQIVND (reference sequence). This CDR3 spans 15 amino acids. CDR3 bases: TGTGCCAGTAGTATCGGCCAGGGGATATACAATGAGCAGTTCTTC. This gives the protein CASSIGQGIYNEQFF.

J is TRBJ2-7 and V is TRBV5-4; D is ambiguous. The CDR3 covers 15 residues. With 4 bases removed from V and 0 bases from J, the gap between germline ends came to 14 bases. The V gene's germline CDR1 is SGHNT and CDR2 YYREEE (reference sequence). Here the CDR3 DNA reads TGTGCCAGCAGCCCTGACTTGCCCACCTCCTACGAGCAGTACTTC. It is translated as CASSPDLPTSYEQYF.

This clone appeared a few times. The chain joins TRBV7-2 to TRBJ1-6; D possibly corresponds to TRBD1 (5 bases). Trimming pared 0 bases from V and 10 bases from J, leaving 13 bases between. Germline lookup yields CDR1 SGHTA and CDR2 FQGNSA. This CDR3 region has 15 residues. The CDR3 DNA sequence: TGTGCCAGCAGCTTAGCGGCCAGGGCAAACTCACCCCTCCACTTT. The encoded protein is CASSLAARANSPLHF.

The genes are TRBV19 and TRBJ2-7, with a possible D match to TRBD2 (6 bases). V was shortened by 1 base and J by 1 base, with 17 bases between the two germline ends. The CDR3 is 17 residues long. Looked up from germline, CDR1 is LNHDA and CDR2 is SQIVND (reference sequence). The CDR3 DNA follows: TGTGCCAGTAGTATAGCTAGTGGCGGAGGGAAATCCTACGAGCAGTACTTC. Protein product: CASSIASGGGKSYEQYF.

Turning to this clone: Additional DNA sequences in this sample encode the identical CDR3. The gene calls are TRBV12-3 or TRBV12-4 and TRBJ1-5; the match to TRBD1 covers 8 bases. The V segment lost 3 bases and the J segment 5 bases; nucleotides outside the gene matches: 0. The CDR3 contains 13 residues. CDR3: CASSLTGDQPQHF. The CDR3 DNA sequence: TGTGCCAGCAGTTTGACAGGGGATCAGCCCCAGCATTTT.

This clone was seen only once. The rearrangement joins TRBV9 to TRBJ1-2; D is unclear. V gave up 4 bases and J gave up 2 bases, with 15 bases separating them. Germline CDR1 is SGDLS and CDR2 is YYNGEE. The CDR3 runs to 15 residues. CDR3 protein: CASSFRVSKNYGYTF. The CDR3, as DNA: TGTGCCAGCAGCTTCCGGGTCTCCAAGAACTATGGCTACACCTTC.

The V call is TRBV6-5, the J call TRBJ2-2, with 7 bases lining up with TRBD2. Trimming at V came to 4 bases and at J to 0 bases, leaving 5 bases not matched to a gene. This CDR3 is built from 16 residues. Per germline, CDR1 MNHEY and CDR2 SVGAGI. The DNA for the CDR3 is TGTGCCAGCAGTTCGTTAGCGGGCTCGAACACCGGGGAGCTGTTTTTT. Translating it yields CASSSLAGSNTGELFF.

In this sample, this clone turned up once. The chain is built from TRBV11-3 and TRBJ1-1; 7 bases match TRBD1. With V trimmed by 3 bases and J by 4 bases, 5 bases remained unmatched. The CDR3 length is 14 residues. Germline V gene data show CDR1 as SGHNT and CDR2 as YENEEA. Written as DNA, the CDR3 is TGTGCCAGCAGCTTCTCACAGGGGAGCACTGAAGCTTTCTTT. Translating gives CASSFSQGSTEAFF.

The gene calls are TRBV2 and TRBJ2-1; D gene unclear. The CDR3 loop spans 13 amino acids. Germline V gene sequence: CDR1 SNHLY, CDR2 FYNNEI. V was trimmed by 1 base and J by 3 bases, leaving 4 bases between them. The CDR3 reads CASSEGSYNEQFF. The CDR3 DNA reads TGTGCCAGCAGTGAAGGCAGCTACAATGAGCAGTTCTTC.

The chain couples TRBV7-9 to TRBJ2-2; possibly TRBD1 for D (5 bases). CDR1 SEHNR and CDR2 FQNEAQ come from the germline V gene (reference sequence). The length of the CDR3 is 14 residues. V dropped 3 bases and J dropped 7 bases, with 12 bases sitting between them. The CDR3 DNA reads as TGTGCCAGCAGCTTTTCGCAGGGAAGCGGGGAGCTGTTTTTT. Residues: CASSFSQGSGELFF.